This section outlines one TCR beta chain sequence together with its context. This entry comes from a study of blood T cell repertoires in COVID-19. Original handling: Researchers report that nucleated cell counts were estimated from reference gene primer amplification. TCRdb's table, derived via immunoSEQ multiplex PCR, lists solely in-frame clones and lacks some. The V and J calls and clone size were taken over from that table, and D and trimming were inferred from the DNA. This sample carries about 220,000 clones, around four fifths of them seen once, and the ten largest clones take more than 4.5%. CDR3 length equals 15 residues. V was shortened by 1 base and J by 1 base, with 10 bases between the two germline ends. Per germline, CDR1 PRHDT and CDR2 FYEKMQ (reference sequence).

The V and J genes are TRBV13 and TRBJ1-1; D not certain. Sequencing was carried out using peripheral blood. The receptor comes from a woman aged 60-75 years who had recovered from COVID-19. Here the CDR3 DNA reads TGTGCCAGCAGCTTAGTGGGCGGGGAGAACACTGAAGCTTTCTTT. This codes for CASSLVGGENTEAFF.